A selection of T cell receptor beta chains follows, all from one sample in a study of graft-versus-host responses after intestinal transplantation. The method was immunoSEQ multiplex PCR; TCRdb's version includes in-frame clones alone and lacks a portion of them. There are 25,000 or so clones in the sample; roughly 87% occur only once, and 0.7% lies in the top ten. These receptors have no known antigen. Specimen: unstimulated CD4+ T cells sorted from spleen or lymph node cells, collected before intestinal transplant. These receptors originate from a human donor who received an intestinal transplant. Both conserved end residues are part of each CDR3. D genes are given only for firm matches. Clone size is shown for a subset of rows, as once, few, many or a class of expanded clone.

CDR3aa | CDR3nt | v_gene | d_gene | abundance | j_gene
CASSPYSGGEGDTQYF | TGTGCCAGCAGCCCCTACTCGGGGGGCGAGGGAGATACGCAGTATTTT | TRBV7-9 | . | . | TRBJ2-3
CASTRGGEMANYGYTF | TGTGCCAGCACCAGGGGTGGGGAGATGGCTAACTATGGCTACACCTTC | TRBV5-4 | . | . | TRBJ1-2
CASSLGTPFEQYF | TGTGCCAGCAGTCTAGGGACACCCTTCGAGCAGTACTTC | TRBV6-5 | . | few | TRBJ2-7
CASSEAADTQYF | TGTGCCAGCAGTGAAGCGGCAGATACGCAGTATTTT | TRBV6-1 | . | . | TRBJ2-3
CASSSANTGELFF | TGCGCCAGCAGCTCCGCGAACACCGGGGAGCTGTTTTTT | TRBV5-1 | . | . | TRBJ2-2
CASSYKTKMPGLAGDTTYEQYF | TGCGCCAGCAGCTACAAGACGAAAATGCCGGGACTAGCGGGGGACACCACCTACGAGCAGTACTTC | TRBV5-1 | TRBD2 | . | TRBJ2-7
CASSPSTGSYNEQFF | TGTGCCAGCTCACCGTCGACAGGGTCCTACAATGAGCAGTTCTTC | TRBV18 | TRBD1 | . | TRBJ2-1
CASSSDRFPTNEKLFF | TGTGCCAGTAGTTCCGACAGGTTCCCAACTAATGAAAAACTGTTTTTT | TRBV19 | . | . | TRBJ1-4
CASSPRTSTGELFF | TGTGCCAGCAGCCCTAGGACGTCCACCGGGGAGCTGTTTTTT | TRBV2 | . | . | TRBJ2-2
CASSERGEPQGYTF | TGTGCCAGCAGTGAAAGGGGGGAACCCCAGGGCTACACCTTC | TRBV6-1 | . | . | TRBJ1-2
CASSLPDRGGGIRGPEQYF | TGTGCCAGCAGTTTGCCCGACAGGGGTGGCGGGATCAGGGGGCCCGAGCAGTACTTC | TRBV27 | TRBD1 | . | TRBJ2-7
CASSLFANTDTQYF | TGCGCCAGCAGCTTGTTTGCGAACACAGATACGCAGTATTTT | TRBV5-1 | . | . | TRBJ2-3
CAWSGTGNQPQHF | TGTGCCTGGAGCGGGACAGGGAACCAGCCCCAGCATTTT | TRBV30 | TRBD1 | . | TRBJ1-5
CASGTSGRGTDTQYF | TGTGCCAGCGGGACTAGCGGGAGGGGCACAGATACGCAGTATTTT | TRBV2 | TRBD2 | . | TRBJ2-3
CASSEGLPGQPQHF | TGTGCCAGCAGCGAAGGTCTCCCGGGTCAGCCCCAGCATTTT | TRBV2 | . | few | TRBJ1-5
CAIRPRAAQETQYF | TGTGCCATCAGACCCCGCGCGGCCCAAGAGACCCAGTACTTC | TRBV10-3 | . | . | TRBJ2-5
CASSPIYGTGAQPQHF | TGTGCCAGCAGTCCCATCTACGGGACAGGGGCTCAGCCCCAGCATTTT | TRBV28 | TRBD1 | once | TRBJ1-5
CASRITGSSYEQYF | TGTGCCAGCAGGATCACAGGTTCCTCCTACGAGCAGTACTTC | TRBV6-1 | . | . | TRBJ2-7
CASKSGASTDTQYF | TGTGCCAGTAAGTCGGGGGCTAGCACAGATACGCAGTATTTT | TRBV19 | . | . | TRBJ2-3
CASSLWATSGSNNEQFF | TGTGCCAGCAGCTTGTGGGCGACTAGCGGGAGTAACAATGAGCAGTTCTTC | TRBV7-2 | TRBD2 | . | TRBJ2-1
CASSEPLLTRSSYEQYF | TGTGCCAGCAGTGAACCCCTCCTGACTAGATCCTCCTACGAGCAGTACTTC | TRBV6-1 | . | . | TRBJ2-7
CASSGTGSSTDTQYF | TGTGCCAGCAGCGGTACGGGGTCTAGCACAGATACGCAGTATTTT | TRBV9 | . | . | TRBJ2-3
CASSETGTIATDTQYF | TGCGCCAGCAGTGAGACTGGGACTATAGCCACAGATACGCAGTATTTT | TRBV10-2 | TRBD2 | . | TRBJ2-3
CASSEAYNPAFF | TGTGCCAGCAGTGAAGCTTATAATCCGGCTTTCTTT | TRBV6-1 | . | . | TRBJ1-1
CASSGQGETDTQYF | TGTGCCAGCAGTGGTCAGGGGGAAACAGATACGCAGTATTTT | TRBV2 | TRBD1 | . | TRBJ2-3
CASSSGTSGFHKETQYF | TGCGCCAGCAGTTCCGGGACTAGCGGGTTTCACAAAGAGACCCAGTACTTC | TRBV5-1 | TRBD2 | . | TRBJ2-5
CAINQDYAYEQYF | TGTGCCATCAACCAGGACTACGCCTACGAGCAGTACTTC | TRBV10-3 | . | . | TRBJ2-7
CASRLAGLAGGPYSYEQYF | TGTGCAAGTCGCTTAGCGGGACTAGCGGGAGGGCCCTACTCCTACGAGCAGTACTTC | TRBV12-2 | . | . | TRBJ2-7
CATSRDGRGPYEQYF | TGTGCCACCAGCAGAGACGGCCGGGGGCCCTACGAGCAGTACTTC | TRBV15 | . | . | TRBJ2-7
CASSTRARGVYQPQHF | TGTGCCAGCTCCACGAGGGCCCGAGGTGTTTATCAGCCCCAGCATTTT | TRBV28 | . | . | TRBJ1-5
CASSESRAFYGYTF | TGTGCCAGCAGTGAATCACGGGCCTTCTATGGCTACACCTTC | TRBV6-1 | . | few | TRBJ1-2
CASSGTSGSSYEQYF | TGTGCCAGCAGCGGAACTAGCGGGAGCTCCTACGAGCAGTACTTC | TRBV7-6 | TRBD2 | . | TRBJ2-7
CATSTFRGQGRYEQYF | TGTGCCACCAGCACCTTCCGGGGACAGGGGCGCTACGAGCAGTACTTC | TRBV15 | TRBD1 | . | TRBJ2-7
CASSLIRTAYNEQFF | TGTGCCAGCTCACTGATTAGGACAGCCTACAATGAGCAGTTCTTC | TRBV18 | . | . | TRBJ2-1
CASSPWGGASKDTQYF | TGTGCCAGCTCACCATGGGGGGGCGCATCTAAAGATACGCAGTATTTT | TRBV18 | . | . | TRBJ2-3
CASSGTKGNTIYF | TGTGCCAGCAGTGGCACTAAGGGAAACACCATATATTTT | TRBV6-1 | . | . | TRBJ1-3
CASGPRWPLAKNIQYF | TGTGCTAGTGGTCCCCGGTGGCCTCTAGCCAAAAACATTCAGTACTTC | TRBV12-5 | . | few | TRBJ2-4
CASSPGLGTYEQYF | TGTGCCAGCAGTCCGGGACTAGGCACCTACGAGCAGTACTTC | TRBV6-1 | TRBD2 | . | TRBJ2-7
CASTSVLGRAKYEQYF | TGCGCCAGCACCTCTGTACTCGGACGGGCCAAGTACGAGCAGTACTTC | TRBV4-1 | . | . | TRBJ2-7
CASGLRSGAEAFF | TGTGCTAGTGGTTTGCGTTCGGGGGCCGAAGCTTTCTTT | TRBV12-5 | . | . | TRBJ1-1